This is a list of T cell receptor beta chains from one sample in a study of cytomegalovirus exposure and HLA in healthy donors. The table came from immunoSEQ multiplex PCR; TCRdb's copy has only in-frame clones and leaves some out. The repertoire consists of approximately 100,000 clones, with 76% occurring once and the leading ten covering 3.5% to 5%. The source material was PBMCs. The receptors were sampled from a man aged 35 to 55 in good health and CMV-seronegative. The CDR3 runs from the conserved cysteine through the conserved F or W. Fields, in order: clone size, J gene, D gene, CDR3 length, V gene, CDR3 DNA, CDR3 protein. The D gene is left open where the match is weak. A clone size is listed for some rows: how often the clone was seen (once, few, many), or a class if it is expanded.

>-|TRBJ1-1|TRBD1|14|TRBV2
TGTGCCAGCAGTGGAGACAGGGTCAACACTGAAGCTTTCTTT
CASSGDRVNTEAFF
>-|TRBJ2-2|TRBD1|15|TRBV5-1
TGCGCCAGCAGCTTCATGACAGGGGGCACCGGGGAGCTGTTTTTT
CASSFMTGGTGELFF
>few|TRBJ2-7|-|13|TRBV4-3
TGCGCCAGCAGCCAAGATTCCAGCTACGAGCAGTACTTC
CASSQDSSYEQYF
>-|TRBJ2-4|TRBD2|14|TRBV25-1
TGTGCCAGCAGTGAAACGGGGCGGGAGGACATTCAGTACTTC
CASSETGREDIQYF
>-|TRBJ2-1|-|11|TRBV12-5
TGTGCTAGTGGTTACCAGAATGAGCAGTTCTTC
CASGYQNEQFF
>-|TRBJ1-1|-|13|TRBV11-2
TGTGCCAGCAGCTCGGGAGGGGGAACTGAAGCTTTCTTT
CASSSGGGTEAFF
>-|TRBJ1-2|-|14|TRBV7-2
TGTGCCAGCAGCCCGGACAGATCTAACTATGGCTACACCTTC
CASSPDRSNYGYTF
>-|TRBJ1-2|-|13|TRBV10-3
TGTGCCAGAATTTACAGGAGCTCCTATGGCTACACCTTC
CARIYRSSYGYTF
>-|TRBJ2-1|-|13|TRBV6-1
TGTGCCAGCAGCGCACAGGGTTACAATGAGCAGTTCTTC
CASSAQGYNEQFF
>once|TRBJ1-2|TRBD1|15|TRBV6-1
TGTGCCAGCAGTGACCAGACAGGGTTGAACTATGGCTACACCTTC
CASSDQTGLNYGYTF
>once|TRBJ1-6|TRBD1|14|TRBV6-5
TGTGCCAGCAGTTTCGACAGGGTTAATTCCCCCCTCCACTTT
CASSFDRVNSPLHF